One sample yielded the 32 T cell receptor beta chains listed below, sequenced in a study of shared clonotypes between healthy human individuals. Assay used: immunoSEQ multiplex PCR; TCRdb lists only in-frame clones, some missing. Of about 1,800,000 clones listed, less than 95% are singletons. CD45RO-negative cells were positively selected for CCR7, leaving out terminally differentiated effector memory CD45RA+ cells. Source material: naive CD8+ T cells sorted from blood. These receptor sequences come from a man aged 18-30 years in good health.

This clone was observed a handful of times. The CDR3 loop is CASSQEVSGVSYEQYF. The CDR3 coding sequence is TGTGCCAGCAGCCAAGAGGTCTCCGGGGTTTCCTACGAGCAGTACTTC. V gene TRBV4-2 combines with J gene TRBJ2-7; perhaps TRBD2 as D (5 bases). V gave up 0 bases and J gave up 1 base, with 13 bases separating them. The germline CDR1 and CDR2 sequences are LGHNA and YNFKEQ. This CDR3 is 16 amino acids long.

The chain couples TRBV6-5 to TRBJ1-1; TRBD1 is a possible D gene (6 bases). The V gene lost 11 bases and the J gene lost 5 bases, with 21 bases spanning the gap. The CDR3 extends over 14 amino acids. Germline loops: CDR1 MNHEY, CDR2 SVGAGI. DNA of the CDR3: TGTGCCGTTCGGGCCCAGGGGCCTTTTACTGAAGCTTTCTTT. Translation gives CAVRAQGPFTEAFF.

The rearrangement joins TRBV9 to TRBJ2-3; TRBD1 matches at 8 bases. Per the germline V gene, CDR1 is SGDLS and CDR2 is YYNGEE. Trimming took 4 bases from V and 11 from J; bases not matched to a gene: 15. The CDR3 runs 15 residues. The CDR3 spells CASSLDSGFTGGQYF. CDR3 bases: TGTGCCAGCAGCCTAGACAGCGGATTCACAGGGGGGCAGTATTTT.

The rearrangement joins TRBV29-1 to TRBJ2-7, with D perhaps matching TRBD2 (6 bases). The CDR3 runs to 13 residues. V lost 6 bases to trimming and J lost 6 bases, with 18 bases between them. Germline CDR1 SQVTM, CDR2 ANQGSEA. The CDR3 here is CSVQPGLSAEQYF. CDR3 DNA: TGCAGCGTCCAGCCGGGACTTTCCGCCGAGCAGTACTTC.

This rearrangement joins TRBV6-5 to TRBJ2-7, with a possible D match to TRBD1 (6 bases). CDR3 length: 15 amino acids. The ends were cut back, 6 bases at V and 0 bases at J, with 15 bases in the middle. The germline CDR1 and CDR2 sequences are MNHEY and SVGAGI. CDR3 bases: TGTGCCAGCAGCTACGACAGGTCCAGCTCCTACGAGCAGTACTTC. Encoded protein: CASSYDRSSSYEQYF.

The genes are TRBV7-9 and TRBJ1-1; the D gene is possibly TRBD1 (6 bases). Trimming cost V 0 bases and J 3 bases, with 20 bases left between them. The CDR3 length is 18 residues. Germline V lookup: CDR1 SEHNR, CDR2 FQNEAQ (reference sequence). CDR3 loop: CASSLAGHPGFVDTEAFF. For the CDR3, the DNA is TGTGCCAGCAGCTTAGCGGGACACCCCGGGTTCGTGGACACTGAAGCTTTCTTT.

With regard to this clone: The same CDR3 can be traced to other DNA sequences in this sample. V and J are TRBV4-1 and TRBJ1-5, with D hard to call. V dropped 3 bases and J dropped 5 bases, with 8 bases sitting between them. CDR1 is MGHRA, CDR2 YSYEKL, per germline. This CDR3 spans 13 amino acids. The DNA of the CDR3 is TGCGCCAGCAGCCAGCCCCGAGATCAGCCCCAGCATTTT. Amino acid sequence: CASSQPRDQPQHF.

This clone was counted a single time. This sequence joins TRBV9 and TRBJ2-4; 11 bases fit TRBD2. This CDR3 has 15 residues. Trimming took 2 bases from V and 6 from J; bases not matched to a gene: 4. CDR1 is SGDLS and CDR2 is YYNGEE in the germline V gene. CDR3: CASSVEGTSGNIQYF. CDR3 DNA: TGTGCCAGCAGCGTCGAAGGGACTAGCGGAAACATTCAGTACTTC.

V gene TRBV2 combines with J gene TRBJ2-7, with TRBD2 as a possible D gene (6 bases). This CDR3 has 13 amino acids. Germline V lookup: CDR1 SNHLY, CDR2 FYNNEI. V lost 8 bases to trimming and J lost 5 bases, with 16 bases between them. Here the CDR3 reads CASGAGLLNEQYF. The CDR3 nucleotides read TGTGCCAGCGGTGCGGGACTCCTGAACGAGCAGTACTTC.

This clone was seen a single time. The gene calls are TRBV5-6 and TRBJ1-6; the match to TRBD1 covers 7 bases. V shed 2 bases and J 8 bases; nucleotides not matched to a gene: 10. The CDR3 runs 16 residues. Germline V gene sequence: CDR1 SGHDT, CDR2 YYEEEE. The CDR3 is CASSFMTGRADSPLHF. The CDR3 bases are TGTGCCAGCAGCTTTATGACAGGGCGGGCTGATTCACCCCTCCACTTT. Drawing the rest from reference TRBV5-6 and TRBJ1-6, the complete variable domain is DAGVTQSPTHLIKTRGQQVTLRCSPKSGHDTVSWYQQALGQGPQFIFQYYEEEERQRGNFPDRFSGHQFPNYSSELNVNALLLGDSALYLCASSFMTGRADSPLHFGNGTRLTVT.

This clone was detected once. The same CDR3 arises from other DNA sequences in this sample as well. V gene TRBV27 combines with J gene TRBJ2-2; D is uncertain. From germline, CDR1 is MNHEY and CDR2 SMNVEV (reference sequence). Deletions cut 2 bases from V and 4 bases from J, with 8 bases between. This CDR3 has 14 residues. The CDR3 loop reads CASSLLGSTGELFF. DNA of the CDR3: TGTGCCAGCAGTTTACTTGGGTCCACCGGGGAGCTGTTTTTT.

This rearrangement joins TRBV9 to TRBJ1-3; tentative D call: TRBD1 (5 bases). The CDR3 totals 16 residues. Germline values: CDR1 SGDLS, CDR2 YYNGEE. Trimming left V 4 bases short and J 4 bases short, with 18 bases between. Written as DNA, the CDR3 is TGTGCCAGCAGCCCCGGGACGGAGGGGTCAGGAAACACCATATATTTT. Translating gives CASSPGTEGSGNTIYF.

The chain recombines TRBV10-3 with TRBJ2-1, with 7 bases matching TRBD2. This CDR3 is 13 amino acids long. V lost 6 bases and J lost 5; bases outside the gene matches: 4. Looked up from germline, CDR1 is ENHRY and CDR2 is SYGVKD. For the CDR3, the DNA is TGTGCCATCAGGGGCGGGAGCAACAATGAGCAGTTCTTC. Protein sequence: CAIRGGSNNEQFF.

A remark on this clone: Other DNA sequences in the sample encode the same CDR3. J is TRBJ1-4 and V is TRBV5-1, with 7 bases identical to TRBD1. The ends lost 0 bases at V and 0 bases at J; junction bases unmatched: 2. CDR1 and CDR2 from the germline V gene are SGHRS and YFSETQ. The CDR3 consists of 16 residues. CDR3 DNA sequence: TGCGCCAGCAGCTTGGGACAGGGTGCAACTAATGAAAAACTGTTTTTT. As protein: CASSLGQGATNEKLFF.

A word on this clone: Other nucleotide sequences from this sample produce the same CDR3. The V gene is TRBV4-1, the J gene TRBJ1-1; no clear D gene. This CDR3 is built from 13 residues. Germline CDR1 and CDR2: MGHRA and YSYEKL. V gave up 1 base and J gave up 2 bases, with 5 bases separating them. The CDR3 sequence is CASSQVRNTEAFF. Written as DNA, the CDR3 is TGCGCCAGCAGCCAAGTTCGTAACACTGAAGCTTTCTTT.

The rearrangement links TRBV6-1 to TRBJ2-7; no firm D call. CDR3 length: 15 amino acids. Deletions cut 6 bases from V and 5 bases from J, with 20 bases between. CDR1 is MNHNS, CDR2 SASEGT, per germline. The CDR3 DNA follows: TGTGCCAGCAGAGGAGTCGGCAGGCCATTCCACGAGCAGTACTTC. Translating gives CASRGVGRPFHEQYF.

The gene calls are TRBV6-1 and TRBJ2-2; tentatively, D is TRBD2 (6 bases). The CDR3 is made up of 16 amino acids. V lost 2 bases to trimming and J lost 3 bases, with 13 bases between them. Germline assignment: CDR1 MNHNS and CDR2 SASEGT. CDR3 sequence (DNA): TGTGCCAGCAGTGAAAAGGGACTCCTCGACACCGGGGAGCTGTTTTTT. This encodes CASSEKGLLDTGELFF.

The CDR3 region has the DNA TGTGCCAGTAGTAGGCGGGAGCCCACCGAGCAGTACTTC. Encoded protein: CASSRREPTEQYF. This sequence joins TRBV19 and TRBJ2-7; 7 bases are shared with TRBD2. The germline CDR1 and CDR2 sequences are LNHDA and SQIVND (reference sequence). Trimming cost V 4 bases and J 6 bases; bases outside gene matches: 6. There are 13 residues in the CDR3.

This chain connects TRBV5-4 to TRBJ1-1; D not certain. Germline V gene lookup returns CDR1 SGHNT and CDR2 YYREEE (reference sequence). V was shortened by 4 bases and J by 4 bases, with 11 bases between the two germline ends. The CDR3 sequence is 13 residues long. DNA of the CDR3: TGTGCCAGCAGCGACCGGCCTATCACTGAAGCTTTCTTT. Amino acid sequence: CASSDRPITEAFF.

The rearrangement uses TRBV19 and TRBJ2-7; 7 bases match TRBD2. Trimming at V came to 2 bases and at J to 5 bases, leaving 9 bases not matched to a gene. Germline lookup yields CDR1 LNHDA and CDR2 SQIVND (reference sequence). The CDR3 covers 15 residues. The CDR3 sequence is CASSIKLGRVDEQYF. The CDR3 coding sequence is TGTGCCAGTAGTATAAAGCTGGGGAGGGTCGACGAGCAGTACTTC. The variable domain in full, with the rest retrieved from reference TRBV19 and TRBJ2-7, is DGGITQSPKYLFRKEGQNVTLSCEQNLNHDAMYWYRQDPGQGLRLIYYSQIVNDFQKGDIAEGYSVSREKKESFPLTVTSAQKNPTAFYLCASSIKLGRVDEQYFGPGTRLTVT.

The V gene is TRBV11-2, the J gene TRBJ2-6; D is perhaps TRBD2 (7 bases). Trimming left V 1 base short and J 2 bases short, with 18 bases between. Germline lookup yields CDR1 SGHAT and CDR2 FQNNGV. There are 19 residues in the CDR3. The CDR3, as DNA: TGTGCCAGCAGCTTAGTATTGTCGTCGGGGGGCGCTGGGGCCAACGTCCTGACTTTC. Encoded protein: CASSLVLSSGGAGANVLTF.

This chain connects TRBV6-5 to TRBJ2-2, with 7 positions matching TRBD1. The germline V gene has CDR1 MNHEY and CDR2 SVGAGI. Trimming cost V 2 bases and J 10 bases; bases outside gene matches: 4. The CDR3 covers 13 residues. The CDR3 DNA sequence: TGTGCCAGCAGTTACGAGGGGGCTAAGGAGCTGTTTTTT. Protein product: CASSYEGAKELFF.

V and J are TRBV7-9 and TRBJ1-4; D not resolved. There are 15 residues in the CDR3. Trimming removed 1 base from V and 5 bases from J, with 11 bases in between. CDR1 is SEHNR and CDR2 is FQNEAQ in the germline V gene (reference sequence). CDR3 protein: CASSLGYGENEKLFF. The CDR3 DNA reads TGTGCCAGCAGCTTAGGATACGGGGAAAATGAAAAACTGTTTTTT.

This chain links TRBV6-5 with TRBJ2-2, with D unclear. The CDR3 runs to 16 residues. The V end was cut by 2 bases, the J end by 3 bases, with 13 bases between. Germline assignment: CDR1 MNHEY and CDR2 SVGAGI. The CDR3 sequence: CASSYETFEDTGELFF. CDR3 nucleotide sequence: TGTGCCAGCAGTTACGAAACGTTTGAGGACACCGGGGAGCTGTTTTTT.

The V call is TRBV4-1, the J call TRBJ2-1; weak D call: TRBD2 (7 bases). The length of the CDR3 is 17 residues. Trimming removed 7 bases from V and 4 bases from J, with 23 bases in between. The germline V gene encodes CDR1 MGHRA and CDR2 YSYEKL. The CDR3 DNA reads TGCGCCAGCACCTCATCGGGGGGCGGGAGCTCGTACAATGAGCAGTTCTTC. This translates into CASTSSGGGSSYNEQFF.

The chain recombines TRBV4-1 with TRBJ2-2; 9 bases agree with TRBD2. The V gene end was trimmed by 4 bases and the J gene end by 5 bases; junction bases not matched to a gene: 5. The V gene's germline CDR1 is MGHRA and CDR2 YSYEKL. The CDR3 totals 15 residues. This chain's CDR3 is CASSPSGGYTGELFF. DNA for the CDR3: TGCGCCAGCAGCCCCAGCGGGGGGTATACCGGGGAGCTGTTTTTT.

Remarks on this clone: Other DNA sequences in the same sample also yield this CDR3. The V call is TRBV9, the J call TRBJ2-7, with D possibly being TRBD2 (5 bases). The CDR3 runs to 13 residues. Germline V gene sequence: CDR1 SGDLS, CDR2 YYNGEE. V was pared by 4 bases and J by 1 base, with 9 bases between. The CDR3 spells CASSPGVSYEQYF. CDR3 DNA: TGTGCCAGCAGCCCCGGGGTTTCCTACGAGCAGTACTTC.

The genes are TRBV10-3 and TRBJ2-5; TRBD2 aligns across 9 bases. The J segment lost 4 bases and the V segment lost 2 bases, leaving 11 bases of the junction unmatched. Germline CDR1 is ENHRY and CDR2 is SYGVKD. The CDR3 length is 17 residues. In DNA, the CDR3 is TGTGCCATCAGTGAGGGGGGTAGCGGGGGAGTTGGAGAGACCCAGTACTTC. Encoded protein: CAISEGGSGGVGETQYF.

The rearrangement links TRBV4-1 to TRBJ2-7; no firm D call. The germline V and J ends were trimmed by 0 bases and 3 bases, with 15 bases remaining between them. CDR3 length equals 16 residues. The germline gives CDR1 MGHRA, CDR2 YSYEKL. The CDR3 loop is CASSQDDAPTFYEQYF. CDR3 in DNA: TGCGCCAGCAGCCAAGACGACGCCCCGACCTTCTACGAGCAGTACTTC.

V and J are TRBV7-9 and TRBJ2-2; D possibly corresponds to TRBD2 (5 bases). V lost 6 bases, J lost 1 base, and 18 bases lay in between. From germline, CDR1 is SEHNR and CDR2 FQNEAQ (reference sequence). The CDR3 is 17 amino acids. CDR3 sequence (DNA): TGTGCCAGCAGACCCGTTGCGGCGGGCCAGAACACCGGGGAGCTGTTTTTT. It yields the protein CASRPVAAGQNTGELFF.

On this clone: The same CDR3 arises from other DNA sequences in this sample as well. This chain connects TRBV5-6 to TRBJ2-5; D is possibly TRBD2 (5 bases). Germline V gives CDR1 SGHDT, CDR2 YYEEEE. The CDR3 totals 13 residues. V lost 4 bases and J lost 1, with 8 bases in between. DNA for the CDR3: TGTGCCAGCAGCCTGGACTTCCAAGAGACCCAGTACTTC. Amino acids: CASSLDFQETQYF. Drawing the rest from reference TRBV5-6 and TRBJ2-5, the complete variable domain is DAGVTQSPTHLIKTRGQQVTLRCSPKSGHDTVSWYQQALGQGPQFIFQYYEEEERQRGNFPDRFSGHQFPNYSSELNVNALLLGDSALYLCASSLDFQETQYFGPGTRLLVL.

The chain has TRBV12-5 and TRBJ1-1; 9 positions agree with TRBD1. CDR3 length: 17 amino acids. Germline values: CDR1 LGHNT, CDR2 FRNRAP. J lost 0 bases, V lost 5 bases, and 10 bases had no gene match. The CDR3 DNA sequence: TGTGCTAGTGGTACTGAACAGGGGGCCCCCATGAACACTGAAGCTTTCTTT. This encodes CASGTEQGAPMNTEAFF.